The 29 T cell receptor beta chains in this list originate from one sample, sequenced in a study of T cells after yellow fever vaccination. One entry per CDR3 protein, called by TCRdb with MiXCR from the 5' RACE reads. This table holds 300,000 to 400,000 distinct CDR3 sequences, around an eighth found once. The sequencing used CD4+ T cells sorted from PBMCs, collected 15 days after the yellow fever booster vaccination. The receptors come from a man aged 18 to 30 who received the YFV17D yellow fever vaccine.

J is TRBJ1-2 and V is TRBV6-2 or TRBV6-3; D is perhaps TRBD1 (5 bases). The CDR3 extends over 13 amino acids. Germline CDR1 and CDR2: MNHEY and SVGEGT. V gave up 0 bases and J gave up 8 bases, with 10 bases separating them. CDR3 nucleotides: TGTGCCAGCAGTTACTCCGGGACGGTCGGCTACACCTTC. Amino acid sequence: CASSYSGTVGYTF.

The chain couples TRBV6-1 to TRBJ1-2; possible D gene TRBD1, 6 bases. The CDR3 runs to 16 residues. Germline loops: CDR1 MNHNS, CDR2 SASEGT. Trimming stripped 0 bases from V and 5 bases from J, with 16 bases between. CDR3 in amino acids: CASSEAAGQRAYGYTF. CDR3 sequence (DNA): TGTGCCAGCAGTGAAGCCGCCGGACAGAGAGCTTATGGCTACACCTTC.

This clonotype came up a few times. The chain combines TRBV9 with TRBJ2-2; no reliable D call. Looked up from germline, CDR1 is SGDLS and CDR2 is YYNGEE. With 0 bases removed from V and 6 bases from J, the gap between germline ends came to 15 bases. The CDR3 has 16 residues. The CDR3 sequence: CASSVGAMLGAGELFF. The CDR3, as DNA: TGTGCCAGCAGCGTAGGTGCGATGTTAGGAGCCGGGGAGCTGTTTTTT.

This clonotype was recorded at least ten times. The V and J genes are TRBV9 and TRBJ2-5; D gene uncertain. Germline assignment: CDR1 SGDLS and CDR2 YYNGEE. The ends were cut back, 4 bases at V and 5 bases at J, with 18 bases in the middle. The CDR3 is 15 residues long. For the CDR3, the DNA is TGTGCCAGCAGCACACAGAGTTCGGTGTGGGAGACCCAGTACTTC. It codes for CASSTQSSVWETQYF.

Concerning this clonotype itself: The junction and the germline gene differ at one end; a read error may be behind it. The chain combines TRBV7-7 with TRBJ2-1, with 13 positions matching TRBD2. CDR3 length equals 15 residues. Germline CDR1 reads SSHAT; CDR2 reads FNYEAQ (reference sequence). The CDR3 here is CASSFGLAGDNEQFF. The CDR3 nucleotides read TGTGCTAGCAGCTTCGGACTAGCGGGGGACAATGAGCAGTTCTTC.

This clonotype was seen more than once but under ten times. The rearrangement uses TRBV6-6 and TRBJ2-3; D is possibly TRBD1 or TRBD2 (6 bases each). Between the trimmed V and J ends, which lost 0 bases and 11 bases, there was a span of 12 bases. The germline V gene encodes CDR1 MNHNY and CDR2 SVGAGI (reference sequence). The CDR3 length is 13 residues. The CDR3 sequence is CASSYSPGAMQYF. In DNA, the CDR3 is TGTGCCAGCAGTTACTCCCCGGGGGCAATGCAGTATTTT.

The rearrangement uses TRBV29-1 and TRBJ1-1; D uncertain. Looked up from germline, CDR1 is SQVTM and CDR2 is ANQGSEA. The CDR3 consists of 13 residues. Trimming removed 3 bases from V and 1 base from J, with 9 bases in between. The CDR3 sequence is CSVEQPWNTEAFF. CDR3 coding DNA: TGCAGCGTTGAGCAGCCCTGGAACACTGAAGCTTTCTTT.

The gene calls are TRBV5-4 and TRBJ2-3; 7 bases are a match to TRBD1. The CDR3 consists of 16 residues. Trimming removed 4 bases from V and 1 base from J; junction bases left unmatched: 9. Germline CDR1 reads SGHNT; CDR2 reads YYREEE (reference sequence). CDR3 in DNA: TGTGCCAGCAGCCCAGACAGGGTTCTAGGCACAGATACGCAGTATTTT. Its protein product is CASSPDRVLGTDTQYF.

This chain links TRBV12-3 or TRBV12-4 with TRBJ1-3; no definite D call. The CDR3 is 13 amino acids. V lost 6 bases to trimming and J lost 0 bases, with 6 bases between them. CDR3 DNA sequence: TGTGCCAGCAGGCGAAACTCTGGAAACACCATATATTTT. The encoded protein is CASRRNSGNTIYF.

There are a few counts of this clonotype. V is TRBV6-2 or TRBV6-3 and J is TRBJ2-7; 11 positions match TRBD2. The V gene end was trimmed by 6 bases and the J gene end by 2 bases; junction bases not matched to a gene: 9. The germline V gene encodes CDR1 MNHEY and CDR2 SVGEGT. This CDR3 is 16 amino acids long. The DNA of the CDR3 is TGTGCCAGCAGAGACGCATCTAGCGGGAGGACCTACGAGCAGTACTTC. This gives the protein CASRDASSGRTYEQYF.

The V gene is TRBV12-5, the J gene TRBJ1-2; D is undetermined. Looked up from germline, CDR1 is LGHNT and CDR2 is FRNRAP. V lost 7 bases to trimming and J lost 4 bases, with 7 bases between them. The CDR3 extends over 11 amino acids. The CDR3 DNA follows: TGTGCTAGTGCCCGGGGCTATGGCTACACCTTC. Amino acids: CASARGYGYTF.

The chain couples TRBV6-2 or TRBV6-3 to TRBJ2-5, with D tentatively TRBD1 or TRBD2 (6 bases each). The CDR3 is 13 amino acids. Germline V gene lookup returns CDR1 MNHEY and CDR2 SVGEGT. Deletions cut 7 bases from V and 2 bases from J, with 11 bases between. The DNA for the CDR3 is TGTGCCAGCACGGGGGCGATTCAAGAGACCCAGTACTTC. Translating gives CASTGAIQETQYF.

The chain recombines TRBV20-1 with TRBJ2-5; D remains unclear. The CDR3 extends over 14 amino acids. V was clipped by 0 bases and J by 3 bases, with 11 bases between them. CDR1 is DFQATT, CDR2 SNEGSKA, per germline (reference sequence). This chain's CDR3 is CSARDLPPKETQYF. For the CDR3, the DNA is TGCAGTGCTAGAGATTTGCCCCCTAAAGAGACCCAGTACTTC.

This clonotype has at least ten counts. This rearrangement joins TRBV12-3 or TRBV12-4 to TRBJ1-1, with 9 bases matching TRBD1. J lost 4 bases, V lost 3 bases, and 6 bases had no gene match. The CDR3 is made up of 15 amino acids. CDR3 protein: CASSLRQGGLTEAFF. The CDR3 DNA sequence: TGTGCCAGCAGTTTGAGACAGGGGGGCCTCACTGAAGCTTTCTTT.

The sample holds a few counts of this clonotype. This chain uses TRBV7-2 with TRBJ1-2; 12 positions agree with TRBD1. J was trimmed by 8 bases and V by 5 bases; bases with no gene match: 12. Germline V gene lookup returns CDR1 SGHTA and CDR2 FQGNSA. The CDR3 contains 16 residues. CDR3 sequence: CASSPNLGTGGGGYTF. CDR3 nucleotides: TGTGCCAGCAGCCCAAACCTTGGGACAGGGGGCGGCGGCTACACCTTC.

The CDR3, as DNA: TGCGCCAGCAGCTTATACAAGAAACTCACAGATACGCAGTATTTT. Its translation is CASSLYKKLTDTQYF. The chain has TRBV5-1 and TRBJ2-3, with D uncertain. The CDR3 runs to 15 residues. Per the germline V gene, CDR1 is SGHRS and CDR2 is YFSETQ. Deletions cut 2 bases from V and 2 bases from J, with 12 bases between.

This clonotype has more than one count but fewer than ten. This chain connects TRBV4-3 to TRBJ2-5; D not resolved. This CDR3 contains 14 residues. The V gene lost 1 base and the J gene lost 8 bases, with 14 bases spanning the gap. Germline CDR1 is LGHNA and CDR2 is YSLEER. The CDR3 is CASSQGVHSPTQYF. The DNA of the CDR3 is TGCGCCAGCAGCCAAGGCGTTCACTCCCCAACCCAGTACTTC.

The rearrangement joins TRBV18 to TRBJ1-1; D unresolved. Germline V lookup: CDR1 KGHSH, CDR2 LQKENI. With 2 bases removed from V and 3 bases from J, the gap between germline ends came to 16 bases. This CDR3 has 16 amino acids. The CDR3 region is CASSPMQGPEDTEAFF. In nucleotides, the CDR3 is TGTGCCAGCTCACCAATGCAAGGGCCAGAGGACACTGAAGCTTTCTTT.

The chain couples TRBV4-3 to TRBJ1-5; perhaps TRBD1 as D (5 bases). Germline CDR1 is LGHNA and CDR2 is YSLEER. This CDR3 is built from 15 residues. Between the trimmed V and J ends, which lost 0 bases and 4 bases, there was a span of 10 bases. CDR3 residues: CASSQDNRRNQPQHF. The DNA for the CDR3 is TGCGCCAGCAGCCAAGATAACAGGAGAAATCAGCCCCAGCATTTT.

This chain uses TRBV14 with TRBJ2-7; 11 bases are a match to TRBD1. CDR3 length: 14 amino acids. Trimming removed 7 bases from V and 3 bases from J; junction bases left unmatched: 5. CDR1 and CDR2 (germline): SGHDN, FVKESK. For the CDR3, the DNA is TGTGCCAGCACCCGGACAGGGGGCAGCTACGAGCAGTACTTC. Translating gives CASTRTGGSYEQYF.

CDR3 in amino acids: CASSQTTGERGYTF. The CDR3 DNA is TGTGCCAGCAGTCAGACGACAGGGGAGAGAGGCTACACCTTC. V usage is TRBV11-2 and J usage is TRBJ1-2, with 8 positions matching TRBD1. V was clipped by 6 bases and J by 8 bases; unmatched bases: 11. Germline CDR1 and CDR2: SGHAT and FQNNGV. This CDR3 has 14 amino acids.

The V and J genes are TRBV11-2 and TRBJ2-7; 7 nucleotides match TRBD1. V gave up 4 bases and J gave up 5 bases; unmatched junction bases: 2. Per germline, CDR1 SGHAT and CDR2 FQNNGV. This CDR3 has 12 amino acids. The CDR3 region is CASSYRGHEQYF. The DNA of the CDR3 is TGTGCCAGCAGCTACAGGGGCCACGAGCAGTACTTC.

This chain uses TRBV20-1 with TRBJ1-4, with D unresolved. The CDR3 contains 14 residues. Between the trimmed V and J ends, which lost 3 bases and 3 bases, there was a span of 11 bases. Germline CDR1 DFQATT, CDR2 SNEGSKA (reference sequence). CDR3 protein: CSARAWRANEKLFF. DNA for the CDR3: TGCAGTGCTAGGGCGTGGAGGGCTAATGAAAAACTGTTTTTT.

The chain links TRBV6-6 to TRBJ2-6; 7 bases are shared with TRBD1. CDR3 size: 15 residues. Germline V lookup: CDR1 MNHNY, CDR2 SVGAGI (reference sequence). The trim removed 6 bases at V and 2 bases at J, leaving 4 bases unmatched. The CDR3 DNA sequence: TGTGCCAGCAGGGCGACAGGGACTGGGGCCAACGTCCTGACTTTC. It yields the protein CASRATGTGANVLTF.

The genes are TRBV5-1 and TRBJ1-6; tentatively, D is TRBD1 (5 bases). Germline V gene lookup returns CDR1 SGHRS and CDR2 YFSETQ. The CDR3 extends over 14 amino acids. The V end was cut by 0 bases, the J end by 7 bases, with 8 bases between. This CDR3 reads CASSLEGLNSPLHF. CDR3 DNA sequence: TGCGCCAGCAGCTTGGAGGGGCTGAATTCACCCCTCCACTTT. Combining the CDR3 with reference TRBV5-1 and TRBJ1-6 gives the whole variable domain KAGVTQTPRYLIKTRGQQVTLSCSPISGHRSVSWYQQTPGQGLQFLFEYFSETQRNKGNFPGRFSGRQFSNSRSEMNVSTLELGDSALYLCASSLEGLNSPLHFGNGTRLTVT.

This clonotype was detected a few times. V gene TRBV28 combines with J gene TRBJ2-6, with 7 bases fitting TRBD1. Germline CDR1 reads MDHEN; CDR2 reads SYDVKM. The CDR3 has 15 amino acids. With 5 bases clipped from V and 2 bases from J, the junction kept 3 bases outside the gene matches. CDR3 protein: CASSPGQAGANVLTF. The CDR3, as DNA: TGTGCCAGCAGTCCCGGACAGGCTGGGGCCAACGTCCTGACTTTC.

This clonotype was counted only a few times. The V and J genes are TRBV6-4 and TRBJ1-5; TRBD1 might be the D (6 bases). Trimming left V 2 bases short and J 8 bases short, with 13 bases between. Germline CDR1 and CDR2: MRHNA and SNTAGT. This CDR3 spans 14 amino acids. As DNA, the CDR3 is TGTGCCAGCAGTGACCAAGGGGGTACAGAGCCCCAGCATTTT. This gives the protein CASSDQGGTEPQHF.

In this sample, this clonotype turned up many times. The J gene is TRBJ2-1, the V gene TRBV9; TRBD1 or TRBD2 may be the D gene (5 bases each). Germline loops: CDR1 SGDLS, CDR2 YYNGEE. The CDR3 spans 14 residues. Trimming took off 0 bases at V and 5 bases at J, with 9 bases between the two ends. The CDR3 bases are TGTGCCAGCAGCGTAGAGGGGAGAAACAATGAGCAGTTCTTC. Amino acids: CASSVEGRNNEQFF.

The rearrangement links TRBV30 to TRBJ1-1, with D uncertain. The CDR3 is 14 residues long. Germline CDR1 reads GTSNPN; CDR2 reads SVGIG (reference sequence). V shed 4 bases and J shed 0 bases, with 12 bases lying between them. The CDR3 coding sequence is TGTGCCTGGACAGTGTTATATATGAACACTGAAGCTTTCTTT. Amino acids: CAWTVLYMNTEAFF.